The clone carrying this T cell receptor beta chain was found many times. What it recognizes is unknown. The read stops 3 residues short of the end of the CDR3; the missing end is completed from the germline J gene. This record comes from a study of T cell clonality in common variable immunodeficiency. Study findings and constraints: Common variable immunodeficiency TCR beta sequences reportedly had fewer deletions and N-nucleotide insertions. Shared TCRbeta clones were fewer between CVID subjects than controls.

CDR3 length: 15 residues. Germline CDR1 reads SGHTA; CDR2 reads FQGNSA. V lost 1 base and J 7 bases, leaving 13 bases between the germline ends. Equal genomic DNA amounts from CVID and control samples were sequenced. Data came from immunoSEQ multiplex PCR; TCRdb stores just in-frame clones and leaves some out. The sample has more than 8,000 clones, none seen only once. The specimen was peripheral blood mononuclear cells. V gene TRBV7-2 combines with J gene TRBJ1-4; D is unclear. The receptor's source is a human donor with common variable immunodeficiency. The part of the CDR3 DNA that was read is TGTGCCAGCAGCTTAGTGAGAGGGTTTGGTGAAAAA. It yields the protein CASSLVRGFGEK. The full CDR3 is CASSLVRGFGEKLFF.